What follows are 7 T cell receptor beta chains derived from one specimen sequenced in a study of Ad26.COV2.S vaccination and SARS-CoV-2 variants. Treatment of the sample: some 20 received Ad26.COV2.S at low or high dose, single or two shots; about 5 received placebo; per-sample allocation not given. Specimens were obtained on day 63 following the first vaccine or placebo injection. Assay: immunoSEQ multiplex PCR; the TCRdb copy retains only in-frame clones and omits some. The table has more than 300,000 clones, 75% to 90% seen once. This specimen consisted of peripheral blood, obtained in a trial of Ad26.COV2.S vaccine versus placebo. Receptors were obtained from a person aged 18-65 years who received the Ad26.COV2.S COVID-19 vaccine or a placebo.

The chain links TRBV5-1 to TRBJ2-7; no reliable D call. This CDR3 comprises 15 residues. The germline V and J ends were trimmed by 0 bases and 2 bases, with 12 bases remaining between them. Germline lookup yields CDR1 SGHRS and CDR2 YFSETQ. The CDR3 DNA is TGCGCCAGCAGCTTGGCCCCCGAGGAAACCTACGAGCAGTACTTC. This codes for CASSLAPEETYEQYF.

The gene calls are TRBV5-1 and TRBJ2-7; D is perhaps TRBD1 (6 bases). V lost 0 bases, J lost 4 bases, and 14 bases lay in between. Looked up from germline, CDR1 is SGHRS and CDR2 is YFSETQ. The CDR3 is 15 amino acids. The CDR3 DNA reads TGCGCCAGCAGCTTGGGGGCAGGGGCGGTATACGAGCAGTACTTC. It specifies CASSLGAGAVYEQYF.

The J gene is TRBJ1-1, the V gene TRBV12-3 or TRBV12-4; D perhaps matches TRBD1 (5 bases). Trimming shortened V by 2 bases and J by 10 bases, and 14 bases separated the two germline ends. This CDR3 region has 13 residues. The chain's CDR3 is CASSLLGPRGAFF. DNA for the CDR3: TGTGCCAGCAGTTTATTGGGGCCGCGGGGAGCTTTCTTT.

The gene calls are TRBV7-6 and TRBJ2-2, with D maybe TRBD2 (6 bases). This CDR3 has 15 residues. The ends were cut back, 5 bases at V and 3 bases at J, with 13 bases in the middle. Germline values: CDR1 SGHVS, CDR2 FNYEAQ. The CDR3 is CASSPRLDDTGELFF. Here the CDR3 DNA reads TGTGCCAGCAGCCCCCGACTAGATGACACCGGGGAGCTGTTTTTT.

The V call is TRBV4-1, the J call TRBJ1-2, with D tentatively TRBD1 (5 bases). The CDR3 consists of 15 residues. CDR1 is MGHRA, CDR2 YSYEKL, per germline. The V and J ends lost 0 bases and 6 bases respectively, with 14 bases between them. CDR3 loop: CASSQDRGGWDGYTF. The CDR3 nucleotides are TGCGCCAGCAGCCAAGATCGGGGGGGTTGGGATGGCTACACCTTC.

This chain joins TRBV18 and TRBJ1-2, with D unresolved. V lost 8 bases and J lost 0, with 10 bases in between. This CDR3 region has 13 residues. Germline-derived CDR1 and CDR2 are KGHSH and LQKENI. CDR3 sequence reads: CASTPGANYGYTF. The CDR3 DNA sequence: TGTGCCAGCACTCCGGGAGCTAACTATGGCTACACCTTC. Based on the CDR3 plus reference TRBV18 and TRBJ1-2, the full variable domain is NAGVMQNPRHLVRRRGQEARLRCSPMKGHSHVYWYRQLPEEGLKFMVYLQKENIIDESGMPKERFSAEFPKEGPSILRIQQVVRGDSAAYFCASTPGANYGYTFGSGTRLTVV.

The V gene is TRBV28, the J gene TRBJ1-5; a possible D gene is TRBD1 (6 bases). CDR1 and CDR2 (germline): MDHEN, SYDVKM. V was pared by 4 bases and J by 2 bases, with 12 bases between. This CDR3 spans 15 amino acids. The CDR3 DNA sequence: TGTGCCAGCAGTTCACAGGGCAGGGGCAATCAGCCCCAGCATTTT. This gives the protein CASSSQGRGNQPQHF.